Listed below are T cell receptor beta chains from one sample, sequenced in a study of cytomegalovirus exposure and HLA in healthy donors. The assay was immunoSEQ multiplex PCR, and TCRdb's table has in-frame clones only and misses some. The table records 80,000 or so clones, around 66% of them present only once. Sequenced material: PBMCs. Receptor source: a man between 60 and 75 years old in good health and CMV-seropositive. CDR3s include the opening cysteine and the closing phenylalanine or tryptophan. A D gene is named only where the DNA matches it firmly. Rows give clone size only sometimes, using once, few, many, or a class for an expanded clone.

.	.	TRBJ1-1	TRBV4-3	CASSLYPRSTEAFF	TGCGCCAGCAGCCTATATCCGAGGAGCACTGAAGCTTTCTTT
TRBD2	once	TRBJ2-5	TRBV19	CASSRAPPSGLETQYF	TGTGCCAGTAGCCGAGCCCCACCTAGCGGCTTAGAGACCCAGTACTTC
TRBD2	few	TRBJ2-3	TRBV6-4	CASSRGLAADTQYF	TGTGCCAGCAGTCGTGGACTAGCCGCAGATACGCAGTATTTT
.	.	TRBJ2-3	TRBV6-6	CASIRGQGLADTQYF	TGTGCCAGCATCCGAGGGCAGGGGCTGGCAGATACGCAGTATTTT
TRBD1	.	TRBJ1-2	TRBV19	CASSVGQGRIYGYTF	TGTGCCAGTAGTGTCGGACAGGGACGGATCTATGGCTACACCTTC
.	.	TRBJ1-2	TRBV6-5	CASKSGYGYTF	TGTGCCAGCAAATCAGGCTATGGCTACACCTTC
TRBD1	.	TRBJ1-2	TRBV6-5	CASSFGQGNSYGYTF	TGTGCCAGCAGTTTTGGACAGGGAAACTCCTATGGCTACACCTTC
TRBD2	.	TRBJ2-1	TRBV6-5	CASTERGPYNEQFF	TGTGCCAGCACCGAGCGGGGGCCATACAATGAGCAGTTCTTC
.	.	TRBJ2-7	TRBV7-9	CASSPWTAISYEQYF	TGTGCCAGCAGCCCTTGGACAGCTATTTCCTACGAGCAGTACTTC
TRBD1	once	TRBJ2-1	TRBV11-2	CASSLGQGSYNEQFF	TGTGCCAGCAGCTTGGGACAGGGGTCCTACAATGAGCAGTTCTTC
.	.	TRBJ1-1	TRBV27	CASSLAGPNTEAFF	TGTGCCAGCAGTTTGGCGGGGCCCAACACTGAAGCTTTCTTT
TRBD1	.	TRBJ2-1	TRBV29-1	CSGFGTGDEQFF	TGCAGCGGGTTCGGGACAGGGGATGAGCAGTTCTTC
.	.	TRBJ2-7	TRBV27	CASSLDSLGEQYF	TGTGCCAGCAGCCTCGACAGCTTGGGCGAGCAGTACTTC
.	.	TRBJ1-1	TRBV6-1	CASKPRGTLNTEAFF	TGTGCCAGCAAACCTCGGGGGACTTTAAACACTGAAGCTTTCTTT
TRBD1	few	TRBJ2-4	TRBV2	CASRPGQGARQVNIQYF	TGTGCCAGCAGGCCAGGACAGGGGGCGAGGCAGGTTAACATTCAGTACTTC
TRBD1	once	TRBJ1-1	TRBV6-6	CASSYPGTGGAAEAFF	TGTGCCAGCAGTTACCCCGGGACAGGGGGCGCCGCTGAAGCTTTCTTT
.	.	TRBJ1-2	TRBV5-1	CASSLADEVIYGYTF	TGCGCCAGCAGCTTGGCCGACGAGGTTATCTATGGCTACACCTTC
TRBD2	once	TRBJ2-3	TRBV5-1	CASSLEGRGTDTQYF	TGCGCCAGCAGCTTGGAGGGGCGGGGGACAGATACGCAGTATTTT